These T cell receptor beta chains were read from a single sample in a study of CD8 T cells in Susac syndrome. From the immunoSEQ multiplex PCR reads, TCRdb called clonotypes with MiXCR, one entry per CDR3 protein. Among around 220,000 distinct CDR3 sequences, roughly nine tenths were seen once, and the ten largest hold roughly 0.13%. The sequencing sample was made of CD8+ T cells from PBMCs. The receptor source for this set is a human donor with multiple sclerosis. The CDR3 runs from the conserved cysteine through the conserved F or W. The D gene is left open where the match is weak. A row's size may be missing; if present it is once, few, many or a size class.

D: -
J: TRBJ2-3
size: -
V: TRBV2
length: 12
DNA: TGTGCCAGCAGCGCGCAGTTAGATACGCAGTATTTT
CDR3: CASSAQLDTQYF

D: -
J: TRBJ2-5
size: -
V: TRBV9
length: 14
DNA: TGTGCCAGCAGCCCTGCTGCCAACCAAGAGACCCAGTACTTC
CDR3: CASSPAANQETQYF

D: TRBD2
J: TRBJ2-1
size: -
V: TRBV30
length: 20
DNA: TGTGCCTGGAGCCCCGACCCTAGCGGGACAATTGGGGCGTCCTACAATGAGCAGTTCTTC
CDR3: CAWSPDPSGTIGASYNEQFF

D: -
J: TRBJ1-2
size: -
V: TRBV20-1
length: 11
DNA: TGCAGTGCTAGAGACCCTGCTGGCTACACCTTC
CDR3: CSARDPAGYTF

D: -
J: TRBJ1-5
size: -
V: TRBV4-1
length: 15
DNA: TGCGCCAGCAGCCAAGATCTCGGGAATTATCAGCCCCAGCATTTT
CDR3: CASSQDLGNYQPQHF

D: TRBD2
J: TRBJ2-1
size: -
V: TRBV20-1
length: 16
DNA: TGCAGTGCTAGAGATCCCGTGCGGGGGGATTACAATGAGCAGTTCTTC
CDR3: CSARDPVRGDYNEQFF

D: -
J: TRBJ2-7
size: once
V: TRBV10-3
length: 14
DNA: TGTGCCATCAGTGAGAGTTCGGCCGGTTACGAGCAGTACTTC
CDR3: CAISESSAGYEQYF

D: -
J: TRBJ2-7
size: -
V: TRBV9
length: 14
DNA: TGTGCCAGCAGCGGAGGAGGGGGCGGGTACGAGCAGTACTTC
CDR3: CASSGGGGGYEQYF

D: -
J: TRBJ1-3
size: -
V: TRBV10-3
length: 15
DNA: TGTGCCATCGGGGGAACAGGAGACTCTGGAAACACCATATATTTT
CDR3: CAIGGTGDSGNTIYF

D: -
J: TRBJ1-2
size: once
V: TRBV7-2
length: 18
DNA: TGTGCCAGCAGCTTAGCGGCGGTGGGCAGGGGTCGAACCTATGGCTACACCTTC
CDR3: CASSLAAVGRGRTYGYTF

D: TRBD2
J: TRBJ2-7
size: -
V: TRBV7-9
length: 14
DNA: TGTGCCAGCAGCTTTCGCGGGAGTGAGGACGAGCAGTACTTC
CDR3: CASSFRGSEDEQYF

D: TRBD1
J: TRBJ2-6
size: -
V: TRBV6-1
length: 18
DNA: TGTGCCAGCGAAACCCGGGACAGGGGCATCTCTGGGGCCAACGTCCTGACTTTC
CDR3: CASETRDRGISGANVLTF

D: -
J: TRBJ1-4
size: -
V: TRBV5-1
length: 15
DNA: TGCGCCAGCAGCTTGGGGGAGGACAGATATGAAAAACTGTTTTTT
CDR3: CASSLGEDRYEKLFF

D: -
J: TRBJ2-1
size: -
V: TRBV11-2
length: 14
DNA: TGTGCCAGCAGCTTAAATGCATGGGAGGATGAGCAGTTCTTC
CDR3: CASSLNAWEDEQFF

D: -
J: TRBJ2-2
size: -
V: TRBV5-1
length: 12
DNA: TGCGCCAGCGGAACGGGACTCACCGAGCTGTTTTTT
CDR3: CASGTGLTELFF